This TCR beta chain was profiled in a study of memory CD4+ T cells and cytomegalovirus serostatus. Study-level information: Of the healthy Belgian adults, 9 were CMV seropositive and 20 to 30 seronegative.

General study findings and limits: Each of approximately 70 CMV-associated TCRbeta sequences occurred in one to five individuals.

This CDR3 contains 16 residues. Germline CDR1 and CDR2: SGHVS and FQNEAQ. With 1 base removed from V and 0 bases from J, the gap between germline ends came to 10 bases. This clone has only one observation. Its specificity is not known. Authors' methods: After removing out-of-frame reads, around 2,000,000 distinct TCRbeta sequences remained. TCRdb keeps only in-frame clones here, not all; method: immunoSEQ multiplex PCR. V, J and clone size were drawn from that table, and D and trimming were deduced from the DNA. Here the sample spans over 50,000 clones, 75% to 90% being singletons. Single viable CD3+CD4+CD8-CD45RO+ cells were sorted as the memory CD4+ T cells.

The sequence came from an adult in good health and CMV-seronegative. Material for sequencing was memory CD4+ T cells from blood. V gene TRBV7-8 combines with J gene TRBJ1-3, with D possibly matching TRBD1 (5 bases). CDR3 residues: CASSLGAGVSGNTIYF. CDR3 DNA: TGTGCCAGCAGCTTAGGGGCGGGGGTCTCTGGAAACACCATATATTTT.